The T cell receptor (beta chain) under discussion was sequenced for a study of cytomegalovirus exposure and HLA in healthy donors. Libraries were prepared by immunoSEQ multiplex PCR; TCRdb keeps only in-frame clonotypes and omits some of them. The sample has some 100,000 clones; around 85% are singletons. The CDR3 is 14 residues long. Germline trimming cut 4 bases from V and 5 bases from J; bases unmatched to any gene: 8. Germline assignment: CDR1 SGHRS and CDR2 YFSETQ. What was sequenced was PBMCs. The chain links TRBV5-1 to TRBJ1-1, with 7 positions matching TRBD1. This receptor was identified in a man younger than 35 in good health and CMV-seropositive. The CDR3 region is CASSDTGVGTEAFF. The DNA for the CDR3 is TGCGCCAGCAGCGACACAGGGGTAGGGACTGAAGCTTTCTTT.